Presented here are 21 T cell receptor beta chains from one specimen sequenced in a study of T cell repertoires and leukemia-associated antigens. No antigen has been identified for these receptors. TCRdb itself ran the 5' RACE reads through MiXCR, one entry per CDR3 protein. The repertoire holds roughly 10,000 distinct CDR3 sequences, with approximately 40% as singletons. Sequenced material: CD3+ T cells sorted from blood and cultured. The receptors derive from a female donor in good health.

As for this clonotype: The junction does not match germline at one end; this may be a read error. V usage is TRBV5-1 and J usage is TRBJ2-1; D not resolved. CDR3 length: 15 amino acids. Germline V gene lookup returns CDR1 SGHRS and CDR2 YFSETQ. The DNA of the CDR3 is TGCGCCAGTAGCCCTAGGGTGGGGTCCTACAATGAGAAGTTCTTC. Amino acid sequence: CASSPRVGSYNEKFF.

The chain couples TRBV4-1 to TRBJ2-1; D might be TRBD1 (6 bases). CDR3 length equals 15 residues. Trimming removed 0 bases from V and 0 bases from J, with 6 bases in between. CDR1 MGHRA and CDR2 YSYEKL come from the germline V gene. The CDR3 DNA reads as TGCGCCAGCAGCCAAGACAGGGGCTCCTACAATGAGCAGTTCTTC. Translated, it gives CASSQDRGSYNEQFF.

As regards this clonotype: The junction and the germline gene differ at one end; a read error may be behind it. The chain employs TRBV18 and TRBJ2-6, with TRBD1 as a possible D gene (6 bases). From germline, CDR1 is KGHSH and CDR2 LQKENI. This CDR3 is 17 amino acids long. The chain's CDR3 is CASSPPQGGSGASVLTF. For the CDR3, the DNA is TGTGCCAGCTCACCACCACAGGGTGGGTCTGGGGCCAGCGTCCTGACTTTC.

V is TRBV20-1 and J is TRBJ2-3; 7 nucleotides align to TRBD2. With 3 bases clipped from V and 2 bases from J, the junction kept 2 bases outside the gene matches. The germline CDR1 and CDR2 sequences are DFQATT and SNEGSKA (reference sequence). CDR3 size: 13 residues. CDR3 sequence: CSASGRPTDTQYF. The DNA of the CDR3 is TGCAGTGCTAGCGGGAGGCCCACAGATACGCAGTATTTT.

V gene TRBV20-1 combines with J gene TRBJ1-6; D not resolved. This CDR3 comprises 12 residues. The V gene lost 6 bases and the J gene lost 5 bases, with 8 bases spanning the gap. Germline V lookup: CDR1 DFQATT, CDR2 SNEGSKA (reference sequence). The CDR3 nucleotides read TGCAGTGCGACGGACCATAATTCACCCCTCCACTTT. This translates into CSATDHNSPLHF.

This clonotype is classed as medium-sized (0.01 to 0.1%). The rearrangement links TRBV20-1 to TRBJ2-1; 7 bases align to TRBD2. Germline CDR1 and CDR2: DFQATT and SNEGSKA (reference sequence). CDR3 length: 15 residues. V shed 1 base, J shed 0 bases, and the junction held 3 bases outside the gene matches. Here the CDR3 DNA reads TGCAGTGCTAGAGTACGCGGGAGCTCCTACAATGAGCAGTTCTTC. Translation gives CSARVRGSSYNEQFF.

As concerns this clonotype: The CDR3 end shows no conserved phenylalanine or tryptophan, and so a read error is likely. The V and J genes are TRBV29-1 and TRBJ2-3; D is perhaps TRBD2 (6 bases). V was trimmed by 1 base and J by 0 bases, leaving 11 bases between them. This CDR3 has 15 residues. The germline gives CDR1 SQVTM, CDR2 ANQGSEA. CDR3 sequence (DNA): TGCAGCGTTGAAGTTGAGGGAGGAAGCACAGATACGCAGTATTCT. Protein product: CSVEVEGGSTDTQYS.

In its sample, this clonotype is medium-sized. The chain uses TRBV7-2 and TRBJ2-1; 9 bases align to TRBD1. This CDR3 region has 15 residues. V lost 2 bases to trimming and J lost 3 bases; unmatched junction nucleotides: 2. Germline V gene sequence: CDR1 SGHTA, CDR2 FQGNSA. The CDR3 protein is CASSLLGQGYNEQFF. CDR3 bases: TGTGCCAGCAGCTTACTGGGACAGGGCTACAATGAGCAGTTCTTC.

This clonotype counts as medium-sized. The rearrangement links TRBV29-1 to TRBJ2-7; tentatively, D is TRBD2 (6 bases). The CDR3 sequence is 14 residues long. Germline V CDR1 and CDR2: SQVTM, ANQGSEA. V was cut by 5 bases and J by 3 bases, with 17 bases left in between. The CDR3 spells CSVTGGVTFYEQYF. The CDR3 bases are TGCAGCGTTACCGGCGGGGTAACGTTCTACGAGCAGTACTTC.

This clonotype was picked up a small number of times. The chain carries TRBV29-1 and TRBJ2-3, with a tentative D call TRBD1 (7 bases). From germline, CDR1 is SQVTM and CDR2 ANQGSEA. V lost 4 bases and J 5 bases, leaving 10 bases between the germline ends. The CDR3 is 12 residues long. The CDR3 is CSVGQGGDTQYF. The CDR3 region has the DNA TGCAGCGTTGGACAGGGAGGAGATACGCAGTATTTT.

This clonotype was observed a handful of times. This CDR3 is CSATRAGLASTDTQYF. CDR3 DNA: TGCAGTGCTACGAGGGCAGGTCTAGCGAGCACAGATACGCAGTATTTT. The chain is built from TRBV20-1 and TRBJ2-3, with TRBD2 as a possible D gene (6 bases). The length of the CDR3 is 16 residues. Trimming removed 4 bases from V and 0 bases from J, with 17 bases in between. The germline V gene has CDR1 DFQATT and CDR2 SNEGSKA (reference sequence).

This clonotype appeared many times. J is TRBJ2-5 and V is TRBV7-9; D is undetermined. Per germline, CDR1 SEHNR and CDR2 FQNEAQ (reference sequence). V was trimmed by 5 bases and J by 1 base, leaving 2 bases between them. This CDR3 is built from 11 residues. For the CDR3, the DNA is TGTGCCAGCAGCGCCCAAGAGACCCAGTACTTC. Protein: CASSAQETQYF.

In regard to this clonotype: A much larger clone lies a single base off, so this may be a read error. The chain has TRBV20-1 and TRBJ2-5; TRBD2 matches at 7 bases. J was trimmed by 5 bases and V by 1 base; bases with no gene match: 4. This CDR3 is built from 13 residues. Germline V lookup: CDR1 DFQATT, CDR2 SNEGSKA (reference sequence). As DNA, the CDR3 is TGCAGTGCTAGAGGTTGGCGGGGGGAGACCCAGTACTTC. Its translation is CSARGWRGETQYF.

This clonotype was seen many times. CDR3 coding DNA: TGTGCCAGCAGCCAAGGCAGGAGCAGGACAGATACGCAGTATTTT. This codes for CASSQGRSRTDTQYF. The chain recombines TRBV3-1 with TRBJ2-3; D uncertain. Per the germline V gene, CDR1 is LGHDT and CDR2 is YNNKEL (reference sequence). Trimming removed 1 base at V and 3 bases at J, with 11 bases between. This CDR3 is 15 amino acids long.

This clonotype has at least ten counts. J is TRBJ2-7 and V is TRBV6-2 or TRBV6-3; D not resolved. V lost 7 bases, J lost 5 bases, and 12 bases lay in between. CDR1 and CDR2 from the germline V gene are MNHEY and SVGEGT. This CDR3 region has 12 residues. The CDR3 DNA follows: TGTGCCAGCACCACCCCAGGAAACGAGCAGTACTTC. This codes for CASTTPGNEQYF.

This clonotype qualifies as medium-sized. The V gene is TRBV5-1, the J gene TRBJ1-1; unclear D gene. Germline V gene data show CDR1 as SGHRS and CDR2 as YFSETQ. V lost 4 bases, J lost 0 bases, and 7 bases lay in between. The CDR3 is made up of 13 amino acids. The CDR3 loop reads CASSTQMNTEAFF. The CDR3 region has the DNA TGCGCCAGCAGCACGCAGATGAACACTGAAGCTTTCTTT.

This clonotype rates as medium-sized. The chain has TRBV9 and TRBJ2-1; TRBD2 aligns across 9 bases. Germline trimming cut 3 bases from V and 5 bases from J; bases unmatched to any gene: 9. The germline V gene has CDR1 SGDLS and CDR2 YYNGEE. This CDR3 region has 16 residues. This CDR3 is CASSAYLAGANNEQFF. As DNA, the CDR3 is TGTGCCAGCAGCGCCTACTTAGCGGGAGCTAACAATGAGCAGTTCTTC.

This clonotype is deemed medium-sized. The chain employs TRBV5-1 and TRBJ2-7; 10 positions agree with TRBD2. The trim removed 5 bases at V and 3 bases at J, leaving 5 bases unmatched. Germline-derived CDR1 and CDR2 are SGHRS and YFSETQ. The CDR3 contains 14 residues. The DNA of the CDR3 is TGCGCCAGCAGTCGGACTAGCGGAAGCTACGAGCAGTACTTC. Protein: CASSRTSGSYEQYF. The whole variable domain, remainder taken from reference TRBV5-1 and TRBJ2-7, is KAGVTQTPRYLIKTRGQQVTLSCSPISGHRSVSWYQQTPGQGLQFLFEYFSETQRNKGNFPGRFSGRQFSNSRSEMNVSTLELGDSALYLCASSRTSGSYEQYFGPGTRLTVT.

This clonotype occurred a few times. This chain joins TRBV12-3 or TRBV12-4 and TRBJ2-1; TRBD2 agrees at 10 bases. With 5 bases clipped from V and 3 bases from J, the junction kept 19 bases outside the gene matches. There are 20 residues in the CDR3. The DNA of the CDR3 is TGTGCCAGCAGTGGATCACTAGCGGGACAAACTGGGGGGGTCTACAATGAGCAGTTCTTC. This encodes CASSGSLAGQTGGVYNEQFF.

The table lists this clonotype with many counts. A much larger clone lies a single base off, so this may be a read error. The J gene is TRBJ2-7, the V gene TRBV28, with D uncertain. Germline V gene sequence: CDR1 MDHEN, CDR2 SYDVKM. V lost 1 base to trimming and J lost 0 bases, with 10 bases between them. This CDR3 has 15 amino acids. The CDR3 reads CASSLSAANSYEQYF. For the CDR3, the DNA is TGTGCCAGCAGTTTATCGGCAGCCAACTCCTACGAGCAGTACTTC. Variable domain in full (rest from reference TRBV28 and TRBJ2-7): DVKVTQSSRYLVKRTGEKVFLECVQDMDHENMFWYRQDPGLGLRLIYFSYDVKMKEKGDIPEGYSVSREKKERFSLILESASTNQTSMYLCASSLSAANSYEQYFGPGTRLTVT.

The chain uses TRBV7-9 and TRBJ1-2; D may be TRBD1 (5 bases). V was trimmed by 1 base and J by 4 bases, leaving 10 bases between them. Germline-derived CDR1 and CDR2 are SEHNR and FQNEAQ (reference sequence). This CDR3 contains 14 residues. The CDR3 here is CASSLEGIGYGYTF. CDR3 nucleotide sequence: TGTGCCAGCAGCTTAGAGGGGATCGGCTATGGCTACACCTTC.